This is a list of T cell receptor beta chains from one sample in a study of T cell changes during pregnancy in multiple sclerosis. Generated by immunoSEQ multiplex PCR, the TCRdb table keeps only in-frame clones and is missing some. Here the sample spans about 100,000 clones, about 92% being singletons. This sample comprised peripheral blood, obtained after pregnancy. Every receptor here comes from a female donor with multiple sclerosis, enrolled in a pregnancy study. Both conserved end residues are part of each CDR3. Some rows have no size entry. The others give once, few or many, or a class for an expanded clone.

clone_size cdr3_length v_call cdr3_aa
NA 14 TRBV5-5 CASSLDRVNSPLHF
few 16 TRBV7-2 CASSFGAGGPFGELFF
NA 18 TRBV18 CASSASRSSQRGSYEQYF
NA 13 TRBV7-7 CASSPSPNTEAFF
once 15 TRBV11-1 CASSTRTGKGTEAFF
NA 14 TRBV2 CASRGGASTDTQYF
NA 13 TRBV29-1 CSVRRGGTNTIYF
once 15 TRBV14 CASSPEQGFHYEQYF
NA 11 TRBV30 CAWRKGQTQYF
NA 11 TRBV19 CASSGQGKLFF
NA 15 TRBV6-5 CASSYWTPNTGELFF
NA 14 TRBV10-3 CAISDVAGDYGYTF